Listed below are T cell receptor beta chains from one sample, sequenced in a study of blood T cells in healthy people across ages. TCRdb processed the 5' RACE reads anew with MiXCR; each CDR3 protein has one entry. This table has hundreds of thousands of distinct CDR3 sequences, about 34% appearing once. Source material: blood. These receptors were taken from a man younger than 30 in good health. CDR3s leave out the opening cysteine and the closing phenylalanine or tryptophan. Size is omitted from some rows. Given values are once, few, many or a class for expanded clones.

clone_size	v_call	j_call	cdr3_aa
few	TRBV12-3/TRBV12-4	TRBJ2-7	ASSVWGRNYEQY
NA	TRBV4-1	TRBJ2-5	ASSQPNGYQETQY
many	TRBV5-1	TRBJ2-7	ASSLTGTSYYEQY
NA	TRBV7-2	TRBJ2-3	ASSLPAGGTDTQY
many	TRBV12-3/TRBV12-4	TRBJ1-2	ASSRAPRPGYT
NA	TRBV7-8	TRBJ2-7	ASTLPPGTTRVEQY
NA	TRBV6-5	TRBJ1-5	ATRRAAGQPQH
NA	TRBV6-6	TRBJ1-1	AARGGQGTEAF
NA	TRBV5-1	TRBJ2-7	ASSSNGISGQNNEQY
few	TRBV6-5	TRBJ1-4	ASSYSRSQGAEKLF
NA	TRBV12-5	TRBJ2-3	ASYRVSTDTQY